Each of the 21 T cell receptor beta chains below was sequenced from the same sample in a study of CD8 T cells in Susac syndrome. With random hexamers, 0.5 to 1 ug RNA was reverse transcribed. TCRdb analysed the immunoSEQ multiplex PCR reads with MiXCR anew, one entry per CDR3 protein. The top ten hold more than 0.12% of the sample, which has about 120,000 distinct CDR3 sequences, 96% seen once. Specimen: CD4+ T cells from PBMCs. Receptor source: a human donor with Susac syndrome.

In DNA form, the CDR3 reads TGTGCCAGCAGTTTCAGGAATCCCCCTTACAATGAGCAGTTCTTC. It is translated as CASSFRNPPYNEQFF. The genes are TRBV27 and TRBJ2-1; no reliable D call. CDR3 length: 15 residues. V shed 3 bases and J shed 4 bases, with 13 bases lying between them. The germline CDR1 and CDR2 sequences are MNHEY and SMNVEV (reference sequence).

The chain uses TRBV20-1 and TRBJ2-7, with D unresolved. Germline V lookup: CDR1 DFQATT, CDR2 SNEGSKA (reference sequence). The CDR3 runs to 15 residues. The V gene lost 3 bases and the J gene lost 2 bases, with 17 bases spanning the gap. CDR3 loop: CSARRLRRNTYEQYF. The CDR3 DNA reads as TGCAGTGCTAGGCGACTTCGGCGGAATACCTACGAGCAGTACTTC.

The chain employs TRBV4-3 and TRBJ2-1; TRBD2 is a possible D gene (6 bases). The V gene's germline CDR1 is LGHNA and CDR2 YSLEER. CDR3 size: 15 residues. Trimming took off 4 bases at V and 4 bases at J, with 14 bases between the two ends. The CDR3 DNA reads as TGCGCCAGCAGCCTGCAGTTAGCGGTGTACAATGAGCAGTTCTTC. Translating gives CASSLQLAVYNEQFF.

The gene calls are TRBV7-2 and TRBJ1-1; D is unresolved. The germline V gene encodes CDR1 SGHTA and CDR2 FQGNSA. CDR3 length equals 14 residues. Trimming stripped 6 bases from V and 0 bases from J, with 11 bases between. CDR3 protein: CASRNSGMNTEAFF. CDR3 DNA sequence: TGTGCCAGCAGGAACAGTGGGATGAACACTGAAGCTTTCTTT. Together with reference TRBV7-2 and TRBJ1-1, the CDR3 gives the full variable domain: GAGVSQSPSNKVTEKGKDVELRCDPISGHTALYWYRQSLGQGLEFLIYFQGNSAPDKSGLPSDRFSAERTGGSVSTLTIQRTQQEDSAVYLCASRNSGMNTEAFFGQGTRLTVV.

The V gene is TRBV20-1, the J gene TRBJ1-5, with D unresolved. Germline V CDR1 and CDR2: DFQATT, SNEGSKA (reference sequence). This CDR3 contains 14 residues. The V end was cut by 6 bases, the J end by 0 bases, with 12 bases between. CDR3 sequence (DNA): TGCAGTGCACAGTGGGGAAATAGCAATCAGCCCCAGCATTTT. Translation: CSAQWGNSNQPQHF.

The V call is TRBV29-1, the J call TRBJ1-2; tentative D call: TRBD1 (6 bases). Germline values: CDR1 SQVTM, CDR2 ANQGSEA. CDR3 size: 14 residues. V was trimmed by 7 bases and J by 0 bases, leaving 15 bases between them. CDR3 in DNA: TGCAGCGCCGCAGGGACATCGACTAACTATGGCTACACCTTC. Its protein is CSAAGTSTNYGYTF.

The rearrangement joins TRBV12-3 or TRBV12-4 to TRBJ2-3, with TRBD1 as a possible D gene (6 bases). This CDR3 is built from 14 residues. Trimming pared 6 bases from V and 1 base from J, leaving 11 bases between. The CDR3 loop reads CASRYRVGTDTQYF. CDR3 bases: TGTGCCAGCAGATACAGGGTTGGCACAGATACGCAGTATTTT.

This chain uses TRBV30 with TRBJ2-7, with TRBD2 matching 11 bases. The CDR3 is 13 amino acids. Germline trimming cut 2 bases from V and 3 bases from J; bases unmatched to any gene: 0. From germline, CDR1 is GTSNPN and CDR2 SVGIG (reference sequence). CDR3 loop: CAWSTSGSYEQYF. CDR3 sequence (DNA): TGTGCCTGGAGTACTAGCGGGAGCTACGAGCAGTACTTC.

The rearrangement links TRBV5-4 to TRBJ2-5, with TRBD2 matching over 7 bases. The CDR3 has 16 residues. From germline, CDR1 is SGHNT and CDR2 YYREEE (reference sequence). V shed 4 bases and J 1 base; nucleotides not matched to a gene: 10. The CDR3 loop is CASSPPPSGGQETQYF. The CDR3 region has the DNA TGTGCCAGCAGCCCCCCCCCTAGCGGCGGCCAAGAGACCCAGTACTTC. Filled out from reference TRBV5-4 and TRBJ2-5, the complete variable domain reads ETGVTQSPTHLIKTRGQQVTLRCSSQSGHNTVSWYQQALGQGPQFIFQYYREEENGRGNFPPRFSGLQFPNYSSELNVNALELDDSALYLCASSPPPSGGQETQYFGPGTRLLVL.

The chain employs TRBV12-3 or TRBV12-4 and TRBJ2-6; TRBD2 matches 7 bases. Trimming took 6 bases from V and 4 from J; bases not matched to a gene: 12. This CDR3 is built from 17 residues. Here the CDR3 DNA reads TGTGCCAGCAGAGCCGGGCCAAGAGCGGGAGGGGCCAACGTCCTGACTTTC. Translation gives CASRAGPRAGGANVLTF.

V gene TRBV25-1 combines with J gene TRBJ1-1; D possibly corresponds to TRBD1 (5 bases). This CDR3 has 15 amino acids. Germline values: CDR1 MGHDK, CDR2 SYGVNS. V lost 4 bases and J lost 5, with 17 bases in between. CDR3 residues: CASSALGEGRTEAFF. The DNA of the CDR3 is TGTGCCAGCAGTGCCCTCGGAGAGGGGCGGACTGAAGCTTTCTTT.

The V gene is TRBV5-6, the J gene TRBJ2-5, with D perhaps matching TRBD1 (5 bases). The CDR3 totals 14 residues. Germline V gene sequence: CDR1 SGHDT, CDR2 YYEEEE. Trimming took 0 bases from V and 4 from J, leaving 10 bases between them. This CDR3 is CASSLEGVRETQYF. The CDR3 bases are TGTGCCAGCAGCTTGGAAGGGGTGCGAGAGACCCAGTACTTC.

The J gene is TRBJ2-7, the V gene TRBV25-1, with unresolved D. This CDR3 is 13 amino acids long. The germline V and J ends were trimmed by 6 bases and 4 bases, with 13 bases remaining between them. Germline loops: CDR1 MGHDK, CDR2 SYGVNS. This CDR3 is CASSGLSTYEQYF. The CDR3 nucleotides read TGTGCCAGCAGCGGGTTATCAACGTACGAGCAGTACTTC.

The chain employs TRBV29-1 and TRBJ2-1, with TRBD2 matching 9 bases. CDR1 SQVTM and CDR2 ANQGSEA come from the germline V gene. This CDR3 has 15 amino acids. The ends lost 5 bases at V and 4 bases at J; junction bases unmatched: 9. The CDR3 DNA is TGCAGCGTTCGGATGACTAGCGGACTTTACAATGAGCAGTTCTTC. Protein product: CSVRMTSGLYNEQFF.

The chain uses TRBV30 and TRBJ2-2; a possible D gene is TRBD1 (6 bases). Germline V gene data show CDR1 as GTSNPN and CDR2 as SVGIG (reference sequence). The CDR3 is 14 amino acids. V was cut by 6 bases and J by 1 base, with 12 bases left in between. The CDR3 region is CACPRGQNTGELFF. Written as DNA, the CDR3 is TGTGCCTGCCCTAGGGGACAGAACACCGGGGAGCTGTTTTTT. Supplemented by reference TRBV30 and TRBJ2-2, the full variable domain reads SQTIHQWPATLVQPVGSPLSLECTVEGTSNPNLYWYRQAAGRGLQLLFYSVGIGQISSEVPQNLSASRPQDRQFILSSKKLLLSDSGFYLCACPRGQNTGELFFGEGSRLTVL.

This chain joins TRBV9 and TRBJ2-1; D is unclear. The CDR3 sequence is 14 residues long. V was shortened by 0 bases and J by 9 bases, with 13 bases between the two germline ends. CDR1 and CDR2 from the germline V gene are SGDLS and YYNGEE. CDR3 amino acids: CASSVDVEMIEQFF. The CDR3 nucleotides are TGTGCCAGCAGCGTAGATGTAGAGATGATTGAGCAGTTCTTC. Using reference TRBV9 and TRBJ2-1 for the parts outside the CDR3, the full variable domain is DSGVTQTPKHLITATGQRVTLRCSPRSGDLSVYWYQQSLDQGLQFLIQYYNGEERAKGNILERFSAQQFPDLHSELNLSSLELGDSALYFCASSVDVEMIEQFFGPGTRLTVL.

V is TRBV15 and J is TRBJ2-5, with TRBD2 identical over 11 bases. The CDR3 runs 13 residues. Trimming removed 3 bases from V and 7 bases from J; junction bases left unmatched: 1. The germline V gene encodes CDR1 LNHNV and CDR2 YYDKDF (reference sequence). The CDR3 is CATSSGLAGTQYF. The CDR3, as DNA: TGTGCCACCAGCAGTGGACTAGCGGGGACCCAGTACTTC.

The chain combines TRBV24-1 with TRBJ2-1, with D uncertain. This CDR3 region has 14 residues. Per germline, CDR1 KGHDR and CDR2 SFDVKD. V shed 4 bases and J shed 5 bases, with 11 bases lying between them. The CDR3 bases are TGTGCCACCAGTGAACCCTCAGGTGACAATGAGCAGTTCTTC. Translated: CATSEPSGDNEQFF.

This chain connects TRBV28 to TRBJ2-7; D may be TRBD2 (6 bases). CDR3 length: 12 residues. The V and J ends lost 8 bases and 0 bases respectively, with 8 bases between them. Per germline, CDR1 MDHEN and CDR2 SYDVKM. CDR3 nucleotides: TGTGCCAGCGGGGGGTACTCCTACGAGCAGTACTTC. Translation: CASGGYSYEQYF.

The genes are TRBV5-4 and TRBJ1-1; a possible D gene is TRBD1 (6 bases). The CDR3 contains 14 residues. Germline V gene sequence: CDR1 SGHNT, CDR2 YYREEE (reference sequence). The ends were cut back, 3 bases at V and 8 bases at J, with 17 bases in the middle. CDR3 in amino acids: CASSWGLQGGEAFF. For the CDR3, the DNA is TGTGCCAGCAGCTGGGGGCTTCAGGGAGGCGAAGCTTTCTTT.

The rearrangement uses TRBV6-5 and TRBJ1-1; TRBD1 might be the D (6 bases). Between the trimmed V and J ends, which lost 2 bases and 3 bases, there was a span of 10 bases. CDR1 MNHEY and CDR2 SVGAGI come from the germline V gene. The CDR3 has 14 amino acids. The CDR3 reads CASSYTQGHTEAFF. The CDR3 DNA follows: TGTGCCAGCAGTTACACCCAGGGGCACACTGAAGCTTTCTTT.